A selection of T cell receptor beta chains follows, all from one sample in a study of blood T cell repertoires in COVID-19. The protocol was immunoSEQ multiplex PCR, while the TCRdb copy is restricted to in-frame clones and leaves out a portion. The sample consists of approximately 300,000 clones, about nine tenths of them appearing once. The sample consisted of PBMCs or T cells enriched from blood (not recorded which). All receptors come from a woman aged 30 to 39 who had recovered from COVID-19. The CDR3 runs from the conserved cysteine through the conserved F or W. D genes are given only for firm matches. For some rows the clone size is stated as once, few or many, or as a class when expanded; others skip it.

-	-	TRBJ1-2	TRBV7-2	TGTGCCAGCAGGTTGGCGGGGCAGTCCTATGGCTACACCTTC	CASRLAGQSYGYTF
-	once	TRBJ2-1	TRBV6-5	TGTGCCAGCTTCCACCGCACGGGAAATGAGCAGTTCTTC	CASFHRTGNEQFF
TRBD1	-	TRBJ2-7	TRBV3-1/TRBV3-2	TGTGCCAGCAGCCATTTCGGCAGGGGGTCCTACGAGCAGTACTTC	CASSHFGRGSYEQYF
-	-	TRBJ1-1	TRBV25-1	TGTGCCAGCAGTGAAACCCCGTCGGGGGTGGGAGCTTTCTTT	CASSETPSGVGAFF
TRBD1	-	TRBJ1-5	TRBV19	TGTGCCAGTAGTATAGACGGGACAGGGGGCAATCAGCCCCAGCATTTT	CASSIDGTGGNQPQHF
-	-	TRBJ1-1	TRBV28	TGTGCCAGCACCGGGGAGGCATTTGGCGCTGAAGCTTTCTTT	CASTGEAFGAEAFF
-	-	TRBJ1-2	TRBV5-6	TGTGCCAGCAGCTTGCTCAGAAGAACTAACTATGGCTACACCTTC	CASSLLRRTNYGYTF
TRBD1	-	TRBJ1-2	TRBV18	TGTGCCAGCTCACCTACTGGGACAGGTGCCTATGGCTACACCTTC	CASSPTGTGAYGYTF
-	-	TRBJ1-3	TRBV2	TGTGCCAGCAGTGAATCCCCCTTCTCTGGAAACACCATATATTTT	CASSESPFSGNTIYF
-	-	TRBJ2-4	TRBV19	TGTGCCAGTAGTATACGGGGAGGTATGGACATTCAGTACTTC	CASSIRGGMDIQYF
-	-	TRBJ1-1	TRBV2	TGTGCCAGCACCAGGGATCCAAACACTGAAGCTTTCTTT	CASTRDPNTEAFF
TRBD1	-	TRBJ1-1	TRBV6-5	TGTGCCAGCAGTTCGGGACAGGGGAACACTGAAGCTTTCTTT	CASSSGQGNTEAFF
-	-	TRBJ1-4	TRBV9	TGTGCCAGCAGCGCCGGAGCCTGGGAAAAACTGTTTTTT	CASSAGAWEKLFF